This entry describes one T cell receptor beta chain. What it binds is not known. TCRdb reprocessed the 5' RACE reads and stores each CDR3 protein as one record, lacking DNA. The sample includes 150,000 to 170,000 distinct CDR3 sequences. The sample is drawn from a study of T cells expressing NK-cell markers. Whole-study context: Sequenced donors, eight in total, included seven who were HCMV-seropositive and one who was seronegative.

Study conclusions and caveats: The contribution of dominant NKG2C+ clonotypes to CD8+ T cells in more than five donors was 1.0-7.0%. Leadership of the CD3+CD56-NKG2C+ fraction also belonged to these clonotypes in four donors. It was still unclear whether expanded NKG2C+ T cell clones were HCMV specific.

CDR3 length equals 17 residues. The germline gives CDR1 SGHAT, CDR2 FQNNGV. The sample was blood T cells: a sorted CD56 or NKG2C T cell subset, CD4+ or CD8+ T cells, or bulk PBMC T cells (not recorded which). The source of this sequence is a woman between 45 and 65 years old in good health. The chain recombines TRBV11-2 with TRBJ2-2; the TCRdb D gene call, TRBD1, has no DNA to confirm it. CDR3 region: CASSLGVVGGPSGELFF.